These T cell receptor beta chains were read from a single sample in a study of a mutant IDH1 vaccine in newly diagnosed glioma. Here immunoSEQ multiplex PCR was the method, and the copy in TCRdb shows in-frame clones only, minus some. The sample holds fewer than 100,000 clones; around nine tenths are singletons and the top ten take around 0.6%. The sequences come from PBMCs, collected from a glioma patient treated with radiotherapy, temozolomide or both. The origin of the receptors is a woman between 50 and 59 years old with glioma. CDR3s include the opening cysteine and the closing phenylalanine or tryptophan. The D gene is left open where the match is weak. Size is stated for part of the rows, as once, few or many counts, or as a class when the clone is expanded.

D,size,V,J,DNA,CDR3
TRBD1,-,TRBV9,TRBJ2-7,TGTGCCAGCAGCTTCCGGGACAGGGGTCCCTACGAGCAGTACTTC,CASSFRDRGPYEQYF
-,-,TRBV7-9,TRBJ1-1,TGTGCCAGCAGCGGCCCACAGGGAGTGAACACTGAAGCTTTCTTT,CASSGPQGVNTEAFF
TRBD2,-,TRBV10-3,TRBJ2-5,TGTGCCATCATGGGCGGGAGGGAAGAGACCCAGTACTTC,CAIMGGREETQYF
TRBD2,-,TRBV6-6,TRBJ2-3,TGTGCCATCAGTGAGCGGGAGTACTCAGATACGCAGTATTTT,CAISEREYSDTQYF
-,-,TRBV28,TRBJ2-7,TGTGCCAGCAGTAAGAGCTACGAGCAGTACTTC,CASSKSYEQYF
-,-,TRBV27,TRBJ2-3,TGTGCCAGCAGTTCCCCGGGACTGGGGGATACGCAGTATTTT,CASSSPGLGDTQYF
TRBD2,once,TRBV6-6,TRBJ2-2,TGTGCCAGCAGTCTTAAGCGGGAGTGGACCGGGGAGCTGTTTTTT,CASSLKREWTGELFF
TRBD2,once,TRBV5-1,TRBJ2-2,TGCGCCAGCAGCTTCGTAGCTAGCGGGACTGACACCGGGGAGCTGTTTTTT,CASSFVASGTDTGELFF
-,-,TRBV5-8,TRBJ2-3,TGTGCCAGCAGCGGGCAGGATACGCAGTATTTT,CASSGQDTQYF
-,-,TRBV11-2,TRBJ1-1,TGTGCCAGCAGCTTCCCCACAATGAACACTGAAGCTTTCTTT,CASSFPTMNTEAFF
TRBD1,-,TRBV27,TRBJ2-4,TGTGCCAGCAGTAGCCAGACAGGGGCGATTCAGTACTTC,CASSSQTGAIQYF
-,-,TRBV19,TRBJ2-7,TGTGCCAGTAGTCGGTCGTGGCAGTCAGGTTACGAGCAGTACTTC,CASSRSWQSGYEQYF
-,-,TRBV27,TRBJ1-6,TGTGCCAGCAGTTCCCAATATTCACCCCTCCACTTT,CASSSQYSPLHF
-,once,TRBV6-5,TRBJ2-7,TGTGCCAGCAGTTACTCCATGGGACTTTACGAGCAGTACTTC,CASSYSMGLYEQYF
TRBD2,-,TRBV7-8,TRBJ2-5,TGTGCCAGCAGAGGGACTAGCGGAGGAAAAGAGACCCAGTACTTC,CASRGTSGGKETQYF
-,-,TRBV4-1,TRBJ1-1,TGCGCCAGCAGCCATCGGACAGTGGCTTTCTTT,CASSHRTVAFF
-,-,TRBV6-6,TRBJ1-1,TGTGCCAGCAGTTGGGACTCAAGGGTTGAAGCTTTCTTT,CASSWDSRVEAFF
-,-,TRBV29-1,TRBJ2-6,TGCAGCGTTGTCGTACGGTCGGTTGGGGCCAACGTCCTGACTTTC,CSVVVRSVGANVLTF
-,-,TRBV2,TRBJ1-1,TGTGCCAGCAGTGAAGACAGGGCTATGAACACTGAAGCTTTCTTT,CASSEDRAMNTEAFF
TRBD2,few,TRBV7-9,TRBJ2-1,TGTGCCAGCAGCTTTCGCCGGCGGGAGCCCCCCTACAATGAGCAGTTCTTC,CASSFRRREPPYNEQFF
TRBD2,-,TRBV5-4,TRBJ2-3,TGTGCCAGCAGACCCGGGACTAGCGGGAGGGCGGGGGATACGCAGTATTTT,CASRPGTSGRAGDTQYF
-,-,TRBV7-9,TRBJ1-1,TGTGCCAGCAGTCCCGAGGGGGTGACGAACACTGAAGCTTTCTTT,CASSPEGVTNTEAFF
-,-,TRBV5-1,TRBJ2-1,TGCGCCAGCAGCTTGAAGGGGAACCATGAGCAGTTCTTC,CASSLKGNHEQFF
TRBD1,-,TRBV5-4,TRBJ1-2,TGTGCCAGCAGCTTGGCCGGGACAGGGGTGTACGGGGATGGCTACACCTTC,CASSLAGTGVYGDGYTF
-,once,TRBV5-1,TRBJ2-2,TGCGCCAGCAGTTTAGACCAGCTCGGAGCCGGGGAGCTGTTTTTT,CASSLDQLGAGELFF
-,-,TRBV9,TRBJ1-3,TGTGCCAGCAGCTCCCGGGGCGGTGGAAACACCATATATTTT,CASSSRGGGNTIYF
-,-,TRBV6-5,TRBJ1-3,TGTGCCAGCAGCTCCGCGGGGGTGAATGGAAACACCATATATTTT,CASSSAGVNGNTIYF